This is a list of T cell receptor beta chains from one sample in a study of cytomegalovirus exposure and HLA in healthy donors. Produced via immunoSEQ multiplex PCR; TCRdb's table is partial and in-frame only. This table holds a few hundred thousand clones, around 89% found once. Sequences were obtained from PBMCs. Source of these receptors: a woman younger than 30 in good health and CMV-seronegative. Both conserved end residues are part of each CDR3. D genes are given only for firm matches. Where a row states a size, it is once, few, many or the class of an expanded clone; other rows omit it.

>.|.|TRBV6-5|TRBJ1-3|15
CASSYARSSGNTIYF
TGTGCCAGCAGTTACGCCCGGAGCTCTGGAAACACCATATATTTT
>.|.|TRBV10-1|TRBJ2-1|13
CASSSQEYNEQFF
TGCGCCAGCAGTTCACAGGAGTACAATGAGCAGTTCTTC
>few|.|TRBV27|TRBJ1-5|15
CASSLSWAGDQPQHF
TGTGCCAGCAGTTTATCGTGGGCAGGTGATCAGCCCCAGCATTTT
>.|TRBD2|TRBV9|TRBJ2-1|17
CASSVAPSGGAHIEQFF
TGTGCCAGCAGCGTAGCTCCTAGCGGGGGAGCCCACATCGAGCAGTTCTTC
>.|TRBD1|TRBV29-1|TRBJ2-7|12
CSGQGDSYEQYF
TGCAGCGGGCAGGGGGACTCCTACGAGCAGTACTTC
>.|TRBD2|TRBV7-2|TRBJ2-1|15
CASSLQGGVLDEQFF
TGTGCCAGCAGCTTACAGGGAGGGGTTTTGGATGAGCAGTTCTTC
>.|TRBD1|TRBV11-2|TRBJ2-6|16
CASSLEGGAGANVLTF
TGTGCCAGCAGCTTAGAAGGGGGCGCTGGGGCCAACGTCCTGACTTTC
>.|.|TRBV28|TRBJ2-1|14
CASSLSPSYNEQFF
TGTGCCAGCAGCCTATCCCCCTCCTACAATGAGCAGTTCTTC
>once|TRBD1|TRBV18|TRBJ2-2|17
CASSPPDRGRITGELFF
TGTGCCAGCTCACCCCCCGACAGGGGGCGAATCACCGGGGAGCTGTTTTTT
>.|.|TRBV19|TRBJ2-5|12
CATSAGYETQYF
TGTGCCACGTCGGCGGGGTATGAGACCCAGTACTTC
>.|TRBD1|TRBV19|TRBJ2-6|18
CASRRRTGGFGGANVLTF
TGTGCCAGTAGAAGGAGGACAGGGGGCTTCGGCGGGGCCAACGTCCTGACTTTC
>.|.|TRBV28|TRBJ2-7|14
CASSFLGSSYEQYF
TGTGCCAGCAGTTTCCTCGGGAGCTCCTACGAGCAGTACTTC
>.|.|TRBV27|TRBJ2-7|15
CASSFRVSGAYEQYF
TGTGCCAGCAGTTTCAGGGTGTCGGGTGCCTACGAGCAGTACTTC
>.|.|TRBV7-8|TRBJ2-3|15
CASSLAAYSTDTQYF
TGTGCCAGCAGCTTAGCTGCCTATAGCACAGATACGCAGTATTTT
>.|.|TRBV29-1|TRBJ2-1|13
CSVVLGGHNEQFF
TGCAGCGTTGTCTTGGGAGGTCACAATGAGCAGTTCTTC
>.|TRBD1|TRBV11-2|TRBJ2-5|14
CASSLPGQGPPGYF
TGTGCCAGCAGCTTACCGGGACAGGGGCCTCCGGGGTACTTC
>.|.|TRBV5-4|TRBJ2-1|15
CASSRPGEQRNEQFF
TGTGCCAGCAGCAGACCTGGTGAGCAGCGCAATGAGCAGTTCTTC
>once|.|TRBV13|TRBJ1-6|14
CASSASAYNSPLHF
TGTGCCAGCAGCGCCTCGGCCTATAATTCACCCCTCCACTTT
>.|.|TRBV6-5|TRBJ1-1|15
CASSPIIQPITEAFF
TGTGCCAGCAGTCCTATAATCCAACCGATCACTGAAGCTTTCTTT
>.|TRBD1|TRBV27|TRBJ1-6|15
CASSFDRAINSPLHF
TGTGCCAGCAGTTTTGACAGGGCAATTAATTCACCCCTCCACTTT
>once|.|TRBV10-1|TRBJ2-2|14
CASRKRADAGELFF
TGCGCCAGCAGGAAGCGGGCGGACGCCGGGGAGCTGTTTTTT
>.|.|TRBV7-6|TRBJ2-1|13
CASSIGTYNEQFF
TGTGCCAGCAGCATAGGTACCTACAATGAGCAGTTCTTC
>.|.|TRBV7-8|TRBJ1-1|13
CASSRTEYTEAFF
TGTGCCAGCAGCCGTACAGAGTACACTGAAGCTTTCTTT
>.|.|TRBV10-1|TRBJ1-1|14
CASSVTAGRDEAFF
TGCGCCAGCAGTGTTACTGCGGGACGGGATGAAGCTTTCTTT
>.|.|TRBV2|TRBJ1-4|16
CASSEQLTGGREKLFF
TGTGCCAGCAGTGAACAGCTGACGGGGGGGAGAGAAAAACTGTTTTTT
>.|.|TRBV28|TRBJ1-2|12
CASRPPARGYTF
TGTGCCAGCAGACCACCCGCTCGGGGCTACACCTTC
>.|.|TRBV7-9|TRBJ1-2|15
CASSSTLRENYGYTF
TGTGCCAGCAGCTCCACTCTTCGGGAAAACTATGGCTACACCTTC
>once|TRBD1|TRBV18|TRBJ1-1|12
CASLQGAAEAFF
TGTGCCAGCTTACAGGGGGCTGCTGAAGCTTTCTTT
>.|.|TRBV9|TRBJ1-6|13
CASSKTGSSPLHF
TGTGCCAGCAGCAAGACAGGTTCCTCACCCCTCCACTTT
>.|TRBD2|TRBV19|TRBJ2-1|18
CASRPSGLAGGRIDEQFF
TGTGCCAGTAGGCCATCGGGACTAGCGGGGGGCCGAATCGATGAGCAGTTCTTC
>.|.|TRBV15|TRBJ2-1|14
CATSRGVGGNEQFF
TGTGCCACCAGCAGAGGGGTGGGGGGAAATGAGCAGTTCTTC
>.|.|TRBV7-9|TRBJ1-2|15
CASSPTGTKDYGYTF
TGTGCCAGCAGCCCGACAGGCACCAAGGACTATGGCTACACCTTC
>.|TRBD2|TRBV4-1|TRBJ2-7|14
CASSLSGGLDEQYF
TGCGCCAGCAGCCTATCGGGGGGATTAGACGAGCAGTACTTC
>.|TRBD1|TRBV6-1|TRBJ1-1|13
CASRGTANTEAFF
TGTGCCAGCAGAGGGACAGCGAACACTGAAGCTTTCTTT
>.|.|TRBV2|TRBJ2-7|15
CASSEGHQLTYEQYF
TGTGCCAGCAGTGAGGGACACCAACTTACCTACGAGCAGTACTTC
>once|.|TRBV9|TRBJ2-3|13
CASSVGGEDTQYF
TGTGCCAGCAGCGTAGGGGGGGAAGATACGCAGTATTTT
>.|.|TRBV19|TRBJ1-1|14
CASALWSLNTEAFF
TGTGCCAGTGCCCTTTGGAGCTTGAACACTGAAGCTTTCTTT
>.|.|TRBV5-1|TRBJ1-1|14
CASRATSGRTEAFF
TGCGCCAGCAGAGCGACGTCAGGGAGGACTGAAGCTTTCTTT
>.|TRBD2|TRBV7-2|TRBJ2-3|14
CASSLLAGTDTQYF
TGTGCCAGCAGCTTACTAGCGGGGACAGATACGCAGTATTTT
>.|TRBD2|TRBV4-3|TRBJ2-2|19
CASSQDTVWRRGGTGELFF
TGCGCCAGCAGCCAAGATACAGTTTGGAGGCGGGGGGGGACCGGGGAGCTGTTTTTT
>.|.|TRBV5-5|TRBJ1-3|15
CASSLEDSSGNTIYF
TGTGCCAGCAGCTTGGAGGACAGCTCTGGAAACACCATATATTTT
>.|.|TRBV5-4|TRBJ2-1|13
CASSLAGGNEQFF
TGTGCCAGCAGCTTGGCCGGGGGAAATGAGCAGTTCTTC
>.|.|TRBV9|TRBJ2-3|14
CASSVGGSTDTQYF
TGTGCCAGCAGCGTAGGGGGCAGCACAGATACGCAGTATTTT
>.|.|TRBV30|TRBJ1-3|13
CAWSTGMGNTIYF
TGTGCCTGGAGTACGGGGATGGGAAACACCATATATTTT
>few|TRBD1|TRBV6-1|TRBJ2-1|11
CASSLDRVRFF
TGTGCCAGCAGCCTCGACAGGGTTAGGTTCTTC
>.|.|TRBV29-1|TRBJ2-3|14
CSVELARGTDTQYF
TGCAGCGTTGAACTAGCGCGGGGCACAGATACGCAGTATTTT
>.|.|TRBV5-4|TRBJ2-2|16
CASSPTGSIGHGELFF
TGTGCCAGCAGCCCCACAGGGAGTATTGGTCACGGGGAGCTGTTTTTT
>.|.|TRBV7-9|TRBJ2-5|14
CASSLEASWGTQYF
TGTGCCAGCAGCTTAGAGGCTAGCTGGGGGACCCAGTACTTC
>few|.|TRBV6-1|TRBJ2-6|14
CASRGISGANVLTF
TGTGCCAGCAGGGGCATCTCTGGGGCCAACGTCCTGACTTTC
>.|TRBD1|TRBV7-9|TRBJ1-4|15
CASSPRGTGNEKLFF
TGTGCCAGCAGCCCGAGGGGGACAGGGAATGAAAAACTGTTTTTT
>.|.|TRBV7-9|TRBJ1-1|16
CASSLGRFPTETEAFF
TGTGCCAGCAGCTTAGGAAGGTTCCCGACGGAGACTGAAGCTTTCTTT
>.|TRBD1|TRBV6-6|TRBJ1-1|14
CASSLQGERTEAFF
TGTGCCAGCAGTCTTCAGGGGGAGAGGACTGAAGCTTTCTTT
>.|.|TRBV5-8|TRBJ2-7|15
CASSQVPGGRYEQYF
TGTGCCAGCAGCCAAGTCCCCGGGGGGCGGTACGAGCAGTACTTC
>few|.|TRBV10-1|TRBJ2-2|14
CASSESGRTGELFF
TGCGCCAGCAGTGAGTCGGGGCGCACCGGGGAGCTGTTTTTT
>.|.|TRBV27|TRBJ1-5|16
CASRPSRGYSNQPQHF
TGTGCCAGCAGACCCTCCAGGGGTTATAGCAATCAGCCCCAGCATTTT
>.|.|TRBV29-1|TRBJ1-2|13
CSVVVDRYYGYTF
TGCAGCGTTGTAGTGGACAGATACTATGGCTACACCTTC
>.|TRBD1|TRBV4-1|TRBJ1-5|16
CASSPPQGVSNQPQHF
TGCGCCAGCAGCCCCCCCCAGGGGGTTAGCAATCAGCCCCAGCATTTT
>.|.|TRBV19|TRBJ1-1|18
CASIQDGFGFGMNTEAFF
TGTGCCAGTATTCAGGATGGGTTTGGGTTTGGCATGAACACTGAAGCTTTCTTT
>.|.|TRBV2|TRBJ2-1|15
CATPPLNGLSNEQFF
TGTGCCACGCCCCCCCTAAATGGTCTGTCCAATGAGCAGTTCTTC